This T cell receptor beta chain stems from a study of cytomegalovirus exposure and HLA in healthy donors. V dropped 11 bases and J dropped 1; count of bases not matched to a gene: 5. Germline V lookup: CDR1 MNHNS, CDR2 SASEGT. The CDR3 is made up of 14 amino acids. Points from the study as a whole: The records held CMV serostatus as the only immune exposure information. Across all donors, roughly uniform sequencing depth was an assumption of the presence/absence analyses. Owing to their indistinguishability, certain V segments, notably TRBV6-2 and TRBV6-3, were excluded.

About this clone: Its antigen is undetermined.

The PCR was carried out with 60 Vbeta primers and 13 Jbeta primers. Sequencing used immunoSEQ multiplex PCR; TCRdb keeps in-frame clones, though not all of them. The sample carries 85,000 to 130,000 clones, roughly 85% recorded once. The clonotype comes from a man in his sixties in good health and CMV-seropositive. The gene calls are TRBV6-1 and TRBJ2-2; 9 positions match TRBD1. Sequencing input: PBMCs. The CDR3 coding sequence is TGTGCCGGCGCGGGACAGGGGAACACCGGGGAGCTGTTTTTT. It yields the protein CAGAGQGNTGELFF.